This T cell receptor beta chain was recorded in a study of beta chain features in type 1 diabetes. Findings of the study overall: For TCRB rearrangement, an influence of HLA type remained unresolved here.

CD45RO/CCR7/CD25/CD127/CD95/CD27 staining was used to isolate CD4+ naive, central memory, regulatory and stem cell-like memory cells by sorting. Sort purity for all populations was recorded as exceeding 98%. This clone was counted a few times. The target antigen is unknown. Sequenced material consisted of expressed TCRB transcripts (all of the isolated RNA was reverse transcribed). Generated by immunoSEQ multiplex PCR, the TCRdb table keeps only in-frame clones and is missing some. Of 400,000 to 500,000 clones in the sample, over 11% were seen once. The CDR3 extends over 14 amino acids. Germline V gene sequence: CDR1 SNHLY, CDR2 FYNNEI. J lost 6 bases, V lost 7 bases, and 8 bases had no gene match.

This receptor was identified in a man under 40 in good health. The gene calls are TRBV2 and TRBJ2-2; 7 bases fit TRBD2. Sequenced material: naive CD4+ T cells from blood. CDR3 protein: CASIRLAVAGELFF. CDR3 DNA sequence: TGTGCCAGCATACGGCTAGCGGTTGCCGGGGAGCTGTTTTTT.